The rows below give T cell receptor beta chains drawn from one sample of a study of T cell clones after liver transplantation. Measured with immunoSEQ multiplex PCR; TCRdb has only the in-frame clones, and not every one. The sample includes approximately 75,000 clones, about 80% of them seen just once. The input for sequencing was CD4+ T cells from blood, taken 12 months after liver transplant. All receptors derive from a human patient who received a liver transplant. Some T cells may be graft donor cells. Both conserved end residues are part of each CDR3. The D gene is left open where the match is weak. Some rows mark clone size as missing; the rest say once, few, many or name a class of expanded clone.

>TRBJ2-1|TRBD2|.|TRBV5-4
CASSSGTSGRGNEQFF
TGTGCCAGCAGCTCCGGGACTAGCGGGAGAGGTAATGAGCAGTTCTTC
>TRBJ2-7|.|.|TRBV6-1
CASSEKRSSYEQYF
TGTGCCAGCAGTGAAAAACGTTCCTCCTACGAGCAGTACTTC
>TRBJ1-5|.|.|TRBV23-1
CASRPPDTYSNQPQHF
TGCGCCAGCAGACCCCCGGACACTTATAGCAATCAGCCCCAGCATTTT
>TRBJ2-3|.|.|TRBV28
CASSLTPGDRSIF
TGTGCCAGCAGCCTTACGCCCGGGGATCGGAGTATCTTT
>TRBJ1-5|.|.|TRBV19
CASSSGGNQPQHF
TGTGCCAGTAGTTCAGGGGGCAATCAGCCCCAGCATTTT
>TRBJ2-3|TRBD2|once|TRBV9
CASSVSTSGRAGDTQYF
TGTGCCAGCAGCGTATCCACTAGCGGGAGGGCCGGAGATACGCAGTATTTT
>TRBJ2-5|TRBD2|.|TRBV29-1
CSVEEVAGARGETQYF
TGCAGCGTTGAGGAGGTGGCGGGAGCGAGGGGAGAGACCCAGTACTTC
>TRBJ2-3|TRBD1|.|TRBV2
CASAPRQGGTDTQYF
TGTGCCAGCGCTCCGCGACAGGGAGGCACAGATACGCAGTATTTT
>TRBJ2-1|TRBD1|.|TRBV5-4
CASSSLTGDDYNEQFF
TGTGCCAGCAGCTCACTTACAGGGGACGACTACAATGAGCAGTTCTTC
>TRBJ1-1|.|.|TRBV5-1
CASSLEGLSNTEAFF
TGCGCCAGCAGCTTGGAGGGCCTATCGAACACTGAAGCTTTCTTT
>TRBJ1-2|.|.|TRBV10-3
CAIRDTNYGYTF
TGTGCCATCCGGGACACTAACTATGGCTACACCTTC
>TRBJ1-1|.|.|TRBV10-3
CAISENQDLNTEAFF
TGTGCCATCAGTGAGAACCAGGATTTGAACACTGAAGCTTTCTTT
>TRBJ2-7|.|.|TRBV7-2
CAISFGGGPFMDDEQYF
TGTGCCATCTCTTTCGGGGGAGGCCCGTTCATGGACGACGAGCAGTACTTC
>TRBJ2-6|.|.|TRBV28
CASSWSSGANVLTF
TGTGCCAGCAGTTGGAGTTCTGGGGCCAACGTCCTGACTTTC
>TRBJ2-5|.|.|TRBV6-5
CASSYDLARETQYF
TGTGCCAGCAGTTACGATCTAGCGCGAGAGACCCAGTACTTC
>TRBJ2-7|TRBD1|.|TRBV28
CASSLLGTGSPYEQYF
TGTGCCAGCAGTCTCCTCGGGACAGGGTCACCCTACGAGCAGTACTTC
>TRBJ2-1|.|.|TRBV7-6
CASSPLYRNEQFF
TGTGCCAGCAGCCCCCTTTACCGGAATGAGCAGTTCTTC
>TRBJ1-5|.|.|TRBV28
CASSSSERALRPQHF
TGTGCCAGCAGTTCCTCGGAGAGGGCCTTAAGGCCCCAGCATTTT
>TRBJ1-1|.|few|TRBV7-9
CASSLSRLNTEAFF
TGTGCCAGCAGCTTAAGCAGGCTGAACACTGAAGCTTTCTTT
>TRBJ1-1|.|.|TRBV5-5
CASSQNTEAFF
TGTGCCAGCAGCCAGAACACTGAAGCTTTCTTT
>TRBJ1-2|.|once|TRBV2
CASSPGLTRSSYTF
TGTGCCAGCAGTCCGGGCTTGACACGATCAAGCTACACCTTC
>TRBJ2-7|.|.|TRBV14
CASSQNRVQQYF
TGTGCCAGCAGCCAAAACAGGGTCCAGCAGTACTTC
>TRBJ2-6|.|.|TRBV7-8
CASSFGSSGANVLTF
TGTGCCAGCAGCTTCGGGAGCTCTGGGGCCAACGTCCTGACTTTC
>TRBJ2-4|.|.|TRBV27
CASSLFTGAKNIQYF
TGTGCCAGCAGTTTATTTACCGGAGCCAAAAACATTCAGTACTTC
>TRBJ2-7|.|.|TRBV11-2
CASSLGRQPSYEQYF
TGTGCCAGCAGCTTAGGTCGGCAACCCTCCTACGAGCAGTACTTC
>TRBJ2-3|.|.|TRBV4-2
CASSQGANSDTQYF
TGTGCCAGCAGCCAAGGCGCAAATTCAGATACGCAGTATTTT
>TRBJ2-3|.|.|TRBV28
CASTSLGEYTDTQYF
TGTGCCAGCACCTCGCTTGGGGAGTACACAGATACGCAGTATTTT
>TRBJ2-3|TRBD2|.|TRBV7-2
CASSLAPTGRSTDTQYF
TGTGCCAGCAGCTTAGCGCCAACCGGGAGGAGCACAGATACGCAGTATTTT
>TRBJ1-2|.|.|TRBV5-5
CASSLGQNYGYTF
TGTGCCAGCAGCTTGGGGCAGAACTATGGCTACACCTTC
>TRBJ1-5|.|.|TRBV5-1
CASSLRGNQPQHF
TGCGCCAGCAGCTTGAGGGGGAATCAGCCCCAGCATTTT
>TRBJ2-4|TRBD1|.|TRBV5-1
CASSPGTENIQYF
TGCGCCAGCAGCCCCGGGACAGAAAACATTCAGTACTTC